The entry that follows covers one TCR beta chain sequence. Its target is not known. The data originate from a study of shared clonotypes between healthy human individuals. About the study: Every donor yielded three CD4 naive, three CD4 memory, two CD8 naive and one CD8 memory plate.

Naive CD8 cells comprised CD45RO-negative, CCR7-positively selected cells, excluding terminally differentiated effector memory CD45RA+ cells. Regarding the study as a whole: Sharing across a few donors was seen in approximately 5.2% of naive CD4 clonotypes.

The table came from immunoSEQ multiplex PCR; TCRdb's copy has only in-frame clones and leaves some out. Seen here are 1.5 million to 2.5 million clones, roughly 95% observed once, and the top ten hold around 1.2%. In germline, CDR1 is MDHEN, CDR2 SYDVKM. The CDR3 consists of 15 residues. Trimming cost V 5 bases and J 5 bases; bases outside gene matches: 8. Sequenced material: naive CD8+ T cells sorted from blood. This rearrangement joins TRBV28 to TRBJ2-1, with 8 bases aligning to TRBD1. This TCR came from a man younger than 35 in good health. Written as DNA, the CDR3 is TGTGCCAGCAGTCACACAGGGGGGTCCAACAATGAGCAGTTCTTC. The encoded protein is CASSHTGGSNNEQFF.